This T cell receptor beta chain originates from a study of cytomegalovirus exposure and HLA in healthy donors. There are a few counts of this clone. Its antigen remains unknown. J was trimmed by 10 bases and V by 8 bases; bases with no gene match: 11. Germline-derived CDR1 and CDR2 are LNHDA and SQIVND (reference sequence). CDR3 length equals 13 residues. The study's findings and limits: Solely CMV serostatus was available to characterize immune exposure.

PCR involved 60 Vbeta and 13 Jbeta primers. In the authors' methods: The count from a later analysis was some 81 million unique TCR beta chains, around 10 million of them shared. Assay used: immunoSEQ multiplex PCR; TCRdb lists only in-frame clones, some missing. The DNA was the basis for D and trimming; V, J and clone size are from that table. The table has 150,000 to 200,000 clones, 77% seen once. This chain connects TRBV19 to TRBJ1-1; 9 bases line up with TRBD1. Sequencing used PBMCs. The source of this sequence is a woman aged 60 to 75 in good health and CMV-seropositive. For the CDR3, the DNA is TGTGCCAGTTCACCGGACAGGGGAGTCGGAGCTTTCTTT. It specifies CASSPDRGVGAFF.